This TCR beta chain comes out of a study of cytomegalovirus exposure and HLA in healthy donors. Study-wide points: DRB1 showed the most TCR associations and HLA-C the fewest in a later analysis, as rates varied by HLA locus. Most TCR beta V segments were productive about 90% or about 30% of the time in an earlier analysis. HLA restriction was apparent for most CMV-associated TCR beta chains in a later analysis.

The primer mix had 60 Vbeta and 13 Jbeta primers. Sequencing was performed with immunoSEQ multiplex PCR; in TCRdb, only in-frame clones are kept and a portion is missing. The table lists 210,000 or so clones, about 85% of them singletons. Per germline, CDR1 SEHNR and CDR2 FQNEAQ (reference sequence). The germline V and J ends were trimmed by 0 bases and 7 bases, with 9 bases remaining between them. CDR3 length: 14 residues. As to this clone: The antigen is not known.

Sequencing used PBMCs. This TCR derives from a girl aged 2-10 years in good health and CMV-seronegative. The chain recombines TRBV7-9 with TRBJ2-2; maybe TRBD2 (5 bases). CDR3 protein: CASSLAGRDGELFF. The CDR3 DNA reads TGTGCCAGCAGCTTAGCGGGCCGGGACGGGGAGCTGTTTTTT.